Each of the 20 T cell receptor beta chains below was sequenced from the same sample in a study of blood T cell repertoires in COVID-19. Libraries were prepared by immunoSEQ multiplex PCR; TCRdb keeps only in-frame clonotypes and omits some of them. The sample has under 200,000 clones, approximately 90% seen once. Material for sequencing was peripheral blood. All receptors come from a woman older than 75 in a cohort sampled during active or convalescent COVID-19.

DNA of the CDR3: TGTGCCAGCAGCCCCGGGGGGGCGCTAAATGAGCAGTTCTTC. The encoded protein is CASSPGGALNEQFF. The chain is built from TRBV7-9 and TRBJ2-1; 8 nucleotides align to TRBD2. This CDR3 is built from 14 residues. V gave up 5 bases and J gave up 7 bases; unmatched junction bases: 7. Germline CDR1 is SEHNR and CDR2 is FQNEAQ (reference sequence).

This clone occurred a few times. The genes are TRBV7-9 and TRBJ2-1; D might be TRBD2 (7 bases). Germline lookup yields CDR1 SEHNR and CDR2 FQNEAQ (reference sequence). V lost 5 bases and J 7 bases, leaving 21 bases between the germline ends. The CDR3 length is 16 residues. The CDR3 spells CASSPPWGGDRNEQFF. The CDR3 DNA follows: TGTGCCAGCAGCCCCCCTTGGGGGGGCGATCGAAATGAGCAGTTCTTC.

The chain couples TRBV27 to TRBJ1-1; no clear D. The CDR3 runs to 13 residues. Trimming removed 7 bases at V and 0 bases at J, with 9 bases between. CDR1 and CDR2 from the germline V gene are MNHEY and SMNVEV (reference sequence). The CDR3 coding sequence is TGTGCCAGCACCCTCCGTGTGAACACTGAAGCTTTCTTT. It specifies CASTLRVNTEAFF.

The rearrangement uses TRBV2 and TRBJ2-6; D remains ambiguous. There are 17 residues in the CDR3. The germline V gene encodes CDR1 SNHLY and CDR2 FYNNEI. V was shortened by 5 bases and J by 0 bases, with 14 bases between the two germline ends. CDR3 protein: CASSLGQSGSGANVLTF. DNA for the CDR3: TGTGCCAGCAGTCTTGGGCAATCTGGCTCTGGGGCCAACGTCCTGACTTTC.

CDR3 DNA sequence: TGTGCCAGCAGGCCGAGGGCAGGCCACACTGAAGCTTTCTTT. It encodes CASRPRAGHTEAFF. The rearrangement joins TRBV5-6 to TRBJ1-1; D ambiguous. Germline-derived CDR1 and CDR2 are SGHDT and YYEEEE. The germline V and J ends were trimmed by 5 bases and 3 bases, with 14 bases remaining between them. The CDR3 spans 14 residues.

There are a few counts of this clone. The chain carries TRBV7-2 and TRBJ2-7, with a weak D call TRBD1 (8 bases). Looked up from germline, CDR1 is SGHTA and CDR2 is FQGNSA. The CDR3 contains 14 residues. Trimming took off 5 bases at V and 5 bases at J, with 16 bases between the two ends. This CDR3 is CASSPRQGRDEQYF. Written as DNA, the CDR3 is TGTGCCAGCAGCCCCCGACAGGGGAGGGACGAGCAGTACTTC.

V usage is TRBV5-1 and J usage is TRBJ2-5; D call uncertain. CDR1 SGHRS and CDR2 YFSETQ come from the germline V gene. V lost 1 base and J 5 bases, leaving 12 bases between the germline ends. The length of the CDR3 is 14 residues. CDR3 protein: CASSLTPTPETQYF. The CDR3 DNA reads as TGCGCCAGCAGCTTGACACCCACGCCGGAGACCCAGTACTTC.

The rearrangement uses TRBV10-3 and TRBJ2-7; the D is unclear. Germline CDR1 ENHRY, CDR2 SYGVKD. The ends were cut back, 3 bases at V and 0 bases at J, with 9 bases in the middle. The CDR3 length is 14 residues. CDR3 region: CAISESLSSYEQYF. The CDR3 coding sequence is TGTGCCATCAGTGAATCGCTGAGCTCCTACGAGCAGTACTTC.

The V call is TRBV6-5, the J call TRBJ2-7; 7 bases match TRBD1. J lost 5 bases, V lost 6 bases, and 7 bases had no gene match. Germline CDR1 and CDR2: MNHEY and SVGAGI. CDR3 length: 13 amino acids. CDR3 amino acids: CASRKTGVDEQYV. The CDR3 DNA is TGTGCCAGCAGGAAAACAGGGGTCGACGAGCAGTACGTC.

In this sample, this clone turned up once. This rearrangement joins TRBV7-2 to TRBJ2-5, with 9 bases identical to TRBD2. Germline V gives CDR1 SGHTA, CDR2 FQGNSA. The V gene end was trimmed by 2 bases and the J gene end by 1 base; junction bases not matched to a gene: 2. The CDR3 totals 15 residues. In DNA, the CDR3 is TGTGCCAGCAGCTTACTAGCGGGGAGCCAAGAGACCCAGTACTTC. Translating it yields CASSLLAGSQETQYF.

The chain recombines TRBV18 with TRBJ1-1; tentatively, D is TRBD1 (6 bases). Trimming cost V 0 bases and J 2 bases, with 22 bases left between them. Per the germline V gene, CDR1 is KGHSH and CDR2 is LQKENI. The CDR3 has 19 residues. CDR3 sequence reads: CASSPPNGLLTGGNTEAFF. The CDR3 DNA follows: TGTGCCAGCTCACCACCAAACGGGCTCCTGACAGGTGGAAACACTGAAGCTTTCTTT.

This clone was seen once. This sequence joins TRBV28 and TRBJ2-7; 11 bases agree with TRBD1. Germline lookup yields CDR1 MDHEN and CDR2 SYDVKM. Germline trimming cut 5 bases from V and 3 bases from J; bases unmatched to any gene: 3. The CDR3 extends over 14 amino acids. CDR3 amino acids: CASSRTGGIYEQYV. Here the CDR3 DNA reads TGTGCCAGCAGTAGGACAGGGGGCATCTACGAGCAGTACGTC.

This chain links TRBV28 with TRBJ1-5, with 10 bases identical to TRBD1. Germline CDR1 reads MDHEN; CDR2 reads SYDVKM. V gave up 6 bases and J gave up 5 bases; unmatched junction bases: 10. This CDR3 has 16 residues. CDR3: CASSLSGQGSYQPQHF. CDR3 coding DNA: TGTGCCAGCAGCCTATCGGGACAGGGGTCTTATCAGCCCCAGCATTTT. Drawing the rest from reference TRBV28 and TRBJ1-5, the complete variable domain is DVKVTQSSRYLVKRTGEKVFLECVQDMDHENMFWYRQDPGLGLRLIYFSYDVKMKEKGDIPEGYSVSREKKERFSLILESASTNQTSMYLCASSLSGQGSYQPQHFGDGTRLSIL.

The count of this clone is one. The gene calls are TRBV7-9 and TRBJ1-5; no clear D gene. Trimming shortened V by 1 base and J by 5 bases, and 6 bases separated the two germline ends. The CDR3 loop spans 13 amino acids. Per germline, CDR1 SEHNR and CDR2 FQNEAQ (reference sequence). The CDR3 bases are TGTGCCAGCAGCTTAGACAGTGATCAGCCCCAGCATTTT. Residues: CASSLDSDQPQHF.

V and J are TRBV27 and TRBJ1-1, with D unresolved. The CDR3 runs 13 residues. Trimming cost V 4 bases and J 7 bases, with 13 bases left between them. Germline V CDR1 and CDR2: MNHEY, SMNVEV (reference sequence). This CDR3 is CASSSSNLFEAFF. In DNA, the CDR3 is TGTGCCAGCAGTTCCTCTAATCTGTTTGAAGCTTTCTTT.

CDR3: CASSYSREDTEAFF. The CDR3 nucleotides are TGTGCCAGCAGTTACTCGAGGGAGGACACTGAAGCTTTCTTT. This chain links TRBV6-5 with TRBJ1-1; D gene ambiguous. CDR3 length equals 14 residues. Germline CDR1 is MNHEY and CDR2 is SVGAGI. V lost 0 bases, J lost 3 bases, and 8 bases lay in between.

The chain combines TRBV29-1 with TRBJ1-1; tentative D call: TRBD1 (6 bases). The CDR3 is made up of 13 amino acids. Germline assignment: CDR1 SQVTM and CDR2 ANQGSEA. Trimming took 4 bases from V and 3 from J, leaving 12 bases between them. Written as DNA, the CDR3 is TGCAGCGTTGTAGGACAGCCAGACACTGAAGCTTTCTTT. It is translated as CSVVGQPDTEAFF.

V gene TRBV19 combines with J gene TRBJ1-5, with 7 bases that match TRBD1. Germline CDR1 and CDR2: LNHDA and SQIVND (reference sequence). The CDR3 consists of 16 residues. Trimming cost V 5 bases and J 0 bases; bases outside gene matches: 7. CDR3 bases: TGTGCCAGTAGTGCTCGAGGGACAGCTAGCAATCAGCCCCAGCATTTT. It is translated as CASSARGTASNQPQHF.

This clone was found once. This sequence joins TRBV5-6 and TRBJ1-2; D unresolved. CDR1 is SGHDT and CDR2 is YYEEEE in the germline V gene. Trimming took 0 bases from V and 0 from J, leaving 12 bases between them. This CDR3 has 16 amino acids. The CDR3 protein is CASSLVAPRTNYGYTF. The CDR3 DNA sequence: TGTGCCAGCAGCTTGGTTGCCCCGAGGACTAACTATGGCTACACCTTC.

The chain carries TRBV30 and TRBJ1-5; possibly TRBD1 for D (6 bases). V dropped 3 bases and J dropped 0 bases, with 12 bases sitting between them. Germline V gives CDR1 GTSNPN, CDR2 SVGIG (reference sequence). The CDR3 is 15 residues long. The CDR3 sequence: CAWRTGTHSNQPQHF. The CDR3 DNA sequence: TGTGCCTGGAGAACCGGGACACATAGCAATCAGCCCCAGCATTTT.